Each of the 20 T cell receptor beta chains below was sequenced from the same sample in a study of shared clonotypes between healthy human individuals (dated by TCRdb to 2019 to 2021). CD8 naive samples were CD45RO-negative cells positively selected for CCR7, giving a CD45RA+CCR7+ population that excluded TemRA cells. Receptors were amplified or captured by the immunoSEQ multiplex PCR assay. Not all clones reach the TCRdb copy of this immuneACCESS table, which keeps in-frame sequences only. Checked studies attribute under half of the gap to unresolved V genes and leave the rest unexplained. In this sample the table shows about 2.1 million clones, about 93% of which occur a single time. Around 1.7% of the sample rests with the top ten. The sample taken for sequencing was naive CD8+ T cells from PBMCs. The sample's cell subset or site label, decoded: CD45RA+CCR7+. All receptors derive from a man in his late teens or twenties in good health. Some clones in this sample may be carry-over from other donors' samples.

The chain carries TRBV27 and TRBJ2-7, with D possibly being TRBD2 (6 bases). The V gene's germline CDR1 is MNHEY and CDR2 SMNVEV (reference sequence). The CDR3 is 15 amino acids. Between the trimmed V and J ends, which lost 6 bases and 2 bases, there was a span of 17 bases. In nucleotides, the CDR3 is TGTGCCAGCAGCCCCGGACTACCCAACCCCTACGAGCAGTACTTC. This sequence encodes CASSPGLPNPYEQYF.

CDR3 bases: TGTGCCAGCTCACCGCATCCTCCCGGGTTCCAGTTGAGTTACTACGAGCAGTACTTC. Amino acid sequence: CASSPHPPGFQLSYYEQYF. V usage is TRBV18 and J usage is TRBJ2-7; D gene unclear. CDR3 size: 19 residues. Trimming took 3 bases from V and 3 from J, leaving 27 bases between them. The germline CDR1 and CDR2 sequences are KGHSH and LQKENI.

The J gene is TRBJ1-1, the V gene TRBV28; D unclear. CDR1 is MDHEN, CDR2 SYDVKM, per germline. The CDR3 covers 15 residues. V was trimmed by 1 base and J by 2 bases, leaving 11 bases between them. The chain's CDR3 is CASSLFPGFNTEAFF. As DNA, the CDR3 is TGTGCCAGCAGTTTATTCCCCGGCTTTAACACTGAAGCTTTCTTT.

The gene calls are TRBV27 and TRBJ1-5; D is unresolved. Germline CDR1 and CDR2: MNHEY and SMNVEV (reference sequence). The CDR3 is 17 amino acids. With 2 bases removed from V and 9 bases from J, the gap between germline ends came to 23 bases. The CDR3 coding sequence is TGTGCCAGCAGTTTAACGTTTAGCCCGTATACTCCGACGCCCCAGCATTTT. Protein: CASSLTFSPYTPTPQHF.

V is TRBV19 and J is TRBJ1-5, with D possibly matching TRBD1 (6 bases). The CDR3 covers 15 residues. Trimming pared 0 bases from V and 7 bases from J, leaving 13 bases between. Germline assignment: CDR1 LNHDA and CDR2 SQIVND (reference sequence). The CDR3 bases are TGTGCCAGTAGTATAGAAAGAGACAGGACCCAGCCCCAGCATTTT. Translated, it gives CASSIERDRTQPQHF. The full variable domain, completed using reference TRBV19 and TRBJ1-5, is DGGITQSPKYLFRKEGQNVTLSCEQNLNHDAMYWYRQDPGQGLRLIYYSQIVNDFQKGDIAEGYSVSREKKESFPLTVTSAQKNPTAFYLCASSIERDRTQPQHFGDGTRLSIL.

The chain links TRBV15 to TRBJ2-1; 9 positions match TRBD2. CDR1 and CDR2 (germline): LNHNV, YYDKDF (reference sequence). This CDR3 is built from 13 residues. CDR3: CACGRVVSSEQFF. The CDR3, as DNA: TGTGCTTGCGGGAGGGTCGTGTCCAGTGAGCAGTTCTTC. Combining the CDR3 with reference TRBV15 and TRBJ2-1 gives the whole variable domain DAMVIQNPRYQVTQFGKPVTLSCSQTLNHNVMYWYQQKSSQAPKLLFHYYDKDFNNEADTPDNFQSRRPNTSFCFLDIRSPGLGDTAMYLCACGRVVSSEQFFGPGTRLTVL.

To note about this clone: Other DNA sequences in this sample translate to the same CDR3. The V gene is TRBV5-1, the J gene TRBJ2-5; TRBD1 matches at 8 bases. Germline V gives CDR1 SGHRS, CDR2 YFSETQ. Trimming removed 4 bases from V and 2 bases from J; junction bases left unmatched: 4. The CDR3 sequence is 14 residues long. The CDR3 loop is CASSLDRAQETQYF. The CDR3 region has the DNA TGCGCCAGCAGCCTGGACAGGGCACAAGAGACCCAGTACTTC.

Concerning this clone itself: Other DNA sequences in the sample encode the same CDR3. The chain carries TRBV19 and TRBJ2-7, with 10 bases matching TRBD1. Losses at the gene ends were 5 bases for V and 3 bases for J; bases not matched to a gene: 4. The CDR3 length is 14 residues. Germline lookup yields CDR1 LNHDA and CDR2 SQIVND (reference sequence). The CDR3 sequence is CASSDRDRGYEQYF. In DNA form, the CDR3 reads TGTGCCAGTAGTGACCGGGACAGGGGCTACGAGCAGTACTTC.

V gene TRBV29-1 combines with J gene TRBJ2-1; 9 bases align to TRBD2. Germline CDR1 is SQVTM and CDR2 is ANQGSEA. V shed 7 bases and J 7 bases; nucleotides not matched to a gene: 11. The CDR3 has 14 amino acids. CDR3: CSAGLAGGYNEQFF. Here the CDR3 DNA reads TGCAGCGCGGGTTTGGCGGGAGGGTATAATGAGCAGTTCTTC.

This sequence joins TRBV29-1 and TRBJ1-2, with D hard to call. Trimming shortened V by 4 bases and J by 1 base, and 4 bases separated the two germline ends. Germline V gene sequence: CDR1 SQVTM, CDR2 ANQGSEA. The CDR3 totals 11 residues. CDR3 sequence (DNA): TGCAGCGTTGTATTTAACTATGGCTACACCTTC. Translation gives CSVVFNYGYTF.

This chain links TRBV27 with TRBJ1-1, with D possibly matching TRBD1 (6 bases). The CDR3 covers 16 residues. With 6 bases removed from V and 4 bases from J, the gap between germline ends came to 21 bases. CDR1 and CDR2 from the germline V gene are MNHEY and SMNVEV (reference sequence). CDR3 residues: CASSRTPSGAGTEAFF. The CDR3 DNA reads TGTGCCAGCAGCCGAACACCTTCAGGGGCCGGCACTGAAGCTTTCTTT.

The rearrangement joins TRBV6-1 to TRBJ2-7; 7 bases line up with TRBD1. Germline loops: CDR1 MNHNS, CDR2 SASEGT. The CDR3 contains 14 residues. J gave up 4 bases and V 4 bases, and 7 bases lay outside the gene matches. The CDR3 nucleotides read TGTGCCAGCAGTGTCAGTACGGGACAGTACGAGCAGTACTTC. Translation gives CASSVSTGQYEQYF.

This chain links TRBV9 with TRBJ1-4, with 7 bases aligning to TRBD1. The germline gives CDR1 SGDLS, CDR2 YYNGEE. V shed 4 bases and J 5 bases; nucleotides not matched to a gene: 8. The CDR3 covers 15 residues. This chain's CDR3 is CASSQRQGTNEKLFF. The CDR3 nucleotides are TGTGCCAGCAGCCAAAGACAGGGAACAAATGAAAAACTGTTTTTT.

Comments on this clone: The sample carries other DNA sequences with the same CDR3. The chain is built from TRBV27 and TRBJ1-2; 7 bases fit TRBD1. The CDR3 has 15 residues. J was trimmed by 0 bases and V by 5 bases; bases with no gene match: 6. Looked up from germline, CDR1 is MNHEY and CDR2 is SMNVEV (reference sequence). CDR3 nucleotide sequence: TGTGCCAGCAGTCCTCGGACAGGTGCTAACTATGGCTACACCTTC. It translates to CASSPRTGANYGYTF.

This chain uses TRBV5-1 with TRBJ1-1; 11 bases are a match to TRBD1. CDR3 length: 17 residues. With V trimmed by 3 bases and J by 3 bases, 10 bases remained unmatched. Germline loops: CDR1 SGHRS, CDR2 YFSETQ. The DNA of the CDR3 is TGCGCCAGCAGCTCGCCCGGGGACAGGGGGGGAGACACTGAAGCTTTCTTT. It translates to CASSSPGDRGGDTEAFF. Based on the CDR3 plus reference TRBV5-1 and TRBJ1-1, the full variable domain is KAGVTQTPRYLIKTRGQQVTLSCSPISGHRSVSWYQQTPGQGLQFLFEYFSETQRNKGNFPGRFSGRQFSNSRSEMNVSTLELGDSALYLCASSSPGDRGGDTEAFFGQGTRLTVV.

This clone has only one observation. The chain uses TRBV5-6 and TRBJ2-3, with a tentative D call TRBD1 (6 bases). The germline CDR1 and CDR2 sequences are SGHDT and YYEEEE. The CDR3 totals 17 residues. V lost 2 bases and J 0 bases, leaving 16 bases between the germline ends. CDR3 in amino acids: CASSLRGKGTSTDTQYF. The CDR3 coding sequence is TGTGCCAGCAGCTTAAGGGGGAAGGGCACCAGCACAGATACGCAGTATTTT. Full variable domain (missing parts from reference TRBV5-6 and TRBJ2-3): DAGVTQSPTHLIKTRGQQVTLRCSPKSGHDTVSWYQQALGQGPQFIFQYYEEEERQRGNFPDRFSGHQFPNYSSELNVNALLLGDSALYLCASSLRGKGTSTDTQYFGPGTRLTVL.

This chain uses TRBV7-9 with TRBJ2-5, with 7 bases identical to TRBD2. Germline V gene lookup returns CDR1 SEHNR and CDR2 FQNEAQ (reference sequence). The V segment lost 6 bases and the J segment 1 base; nucleotides outside the gene matches: 14. The CDR3 sequence is 17 residues long. The CDR3 loop is CASRPGRSSGFQETQYF. CDR3 DNA: TGTGCCAGCAGACCGGGGCGGTCTAGCGGATTCCAAGAGACCCAGTACTTC. Full variable domain (remainder filled in from reference TRBV7-9 and TRBJ2-5): DTGVSQNPRHKITKRGQNVTFRCDPISEHNRLYWYRQTLGQGPEFLTYFQNEAQLEKSRLLSDRFSAERPKGSFSTLEIQRTEQGDSAMYLCASRPGRSSGFQETQYFGPGTRLLVL.

The rearrangement joins TRBV19 to TRBJ1-1; 10 nucleotides agree with TRBD1. V was clipped by 5 bases and J by 2 bases; unmatched bases: 11. CDR3 length: 17 amino acids. CDR1 is LNHDA and CDR2 is SQIVND in the germline V gene (reference sequence). The CDR3: CASSFPGTGVINTEAFF. The CDR3 DNA reads TGTGCCAGTAGTTTTCCCGGGACAGGGGTCATCAACACTGAAGCTTTCTTT.

The sample holds one count of this clone. V gene TRBV4-1 combines with J gene TRBJ2-7; 8 positions match TRBD1. CDR1 and CDR2 (germline): MGHRA, YSYEKL. V was clipped by 4 bases and J by 3 bases; unmatched bases: 8. The CDR3 loop spans 15 amino acids. The chain's CDR3 is CASSPQADRDYEQYF. In DNA, the CDR3 is TGCGCCAGCAGCCCACAGGCGGACAGGGACTACGAGCAGTACTTC.

V gene TRBV28 combines with J gene TRBJ1-2, with 7 bases matching TRBD1. J was trimmed by 7 bases and V by 7 bases; bases with no gene match: 12. CDR1 is MDHEN, CDR2 SYDVKM, per germline. The CDR3 is made up of 14 amino acids. The CDR3 here is CASTFSEGALGYTF. The CDR3 DNA follows: TGTGCCAGCACCTTTTCGGAGGGGGCTCTTGGCTACACCTTC.